These 15 T cell receptor beta chains were all obtained from the same sample, sequenced in a study of PD-L1 blockade in urothelial cancer. Repertoires were generated with immunoSEQ multiplex PCR, while TCRdb's copy carries only in-frame clones and drops some. Of almost 50,000 clones in the sample, around 80% were seen once. Time point meaning: pretreatment peripheral blood. The sequencing used PBMCs, collected around atezolizumab (anti-PD-L1) treatment. The receptors come from a man between 65 and 79 years old with urothelial cancer.

The rearrangement links TRBV7-2 to TRBJ2-3; unclear D gene. The germline V and J ends were trimmed by 6 bases and 4 bases, with 8 bases remaining between them. Germline CDR1 is SGHTA and CDR2 is FQGNSA. The CDR3 spans 12 residues. The CDR3 region is CASSLFADTQYF. The CDR3 DNA reads as TGTGCCAGCAGTCTATTTGCAGATACGCAGTATTTT.

The rearrangement joins TRBV6-6 to TRBJ1-3; D unresolved. The V gene lost 1 base and the J gene lost 0 bases, with 10 bases spanning the gap. Per the germline V gene, CDR1 is MNHNY and CDR2 is SVGAGI (reference sequence). The CDR3 has 16 amino acids. The CDR3 DNA reads as TGTGCCAGCAGTTACTTATCACACCGCTCTGGAAACACCATATATTTT. This translates into CASSYLSHRSGNTIYF.

V usage is TRBV6-5 and J usage is TRBJ2-4; perhaps TRBD1 as D (5 bases). There are 12 residues in the CDR3. From germline, CDR1 is MNHEY and CDR2 SVGAGI. Trimming shortened V by 6 bases and J by 9 bases, and 12 bases separated the two germline ends. CDR3 coding DNA: TGTGCCAGCAGGGGTCATCAGGGCATTCAGTACTTC. It translates to CASRGHQGIQYF.

The chain has TRBV7-6 and TRBJ2-5, with 7 bases identical to TRBD2. The CDR3 loop spans 15 amino acids. Per germline, CDR1 SGHVS and CDR2 FNYEAQ. V was pared by 5 bases and J by 0 bases, with 6 bases of the junction left unmatched. CDR3: CASSRAGTNQETQYF. CDR3 in DNA: TGTGCCAGCAGCCGCGCCGGGACTAACCAAGAGACCCAGTACTTC.

CDR3 bases: TGTGCCAGCAGTAAGGGACAGGCCGGCGGCAATGAGCAGTTCTTC. Its protein product is CASSKGQAGGNEQFF. The V and J genes are TRBV6-5 and TRBJ2-1; TRBD1 agrees at 8 bases. V lost 5 bases and J lost 6; bases outside the gene matches: 9. CDR3 size: 15 residues. Per germline, CDR1 MNHEY and CDR2 SVGAGI.

The chain carries TRBV7-2 and TRBJ2-5; D ambiguous. Germline CDR1 is SGHTA and CDR2 is FQGNSA. The CDR3 has 15 amino acids. Trimming stripped 4 bases from V and 4 bases from J, with 16 bases between. CDR3 sequence reads: CASSSRGSSRETQYF. In nucleotides, the CDR3 is TGTGCCAGCAGCTCCCGAGGTAGTAGTCGAGAGACCCAGTACTTC.

The rearrangement uses TRBV6-6 and TRBJ2-7; 8 bases agree with TRBD1. CDR3 length: 15 amino acids. Per germline, CDR1 MNHNY and CDR2 SVGAGI (reference sequence). The trim removed 2 bases at V and 3 bases at J, leaving 6 bases unmatched. CDR3 region: CASSYPGQGFYEQYF. CDR3 sequence (DNA): TGTGCCAGCAGTTACCCAGGACAGGGTTTCTACGAGCAGTACTTC.

The gene calls are TRBV4-2 and TRBJ2-7, with D perhaps TRBD2 (5 bases). V gave up 7 bases and J gave up 6 bases, with 16 bases separating them. The CDR3 contains 13 residues. From germline, CDR1 is LGHNA and CDR2 YNFKEQ. Here the CDR3 DNA reads TGTGCCAGCACCCCGGCTCACGGGGTCGAGCAGTACTTC. Amino acids: CASTPAHGVEQYF.

The chain combines TRBV28 with TRBJ2-2; a weak D match, TRBD2 (5 bases). The CDR3 totals 14 residues. Trimming cost V 6 bases and J 6 bases, with 14 bases left between them. Per germline, CDR1 MDHEN and CDR2 SYDVKM. The CDR3 loop reads CASSSRLSAGELFF. Written as DNA, the CDR3 is TGTGCCAGCAGCTCAAGACTAAGCGCCGGGGAGCTGTTTTTT.

The chain has TRBV7-6 and TRBJ1-2; TRBD1 is a possible D gene (6 bases). Germline CDR1 SGHVS, CDR2 FNYEAQ. The CDR3 spans 16 residues. V gave up 1 base and J gave up 4 bases, with 16 bases separating them. The CDR3 nucleotides are TGTGCCAGCAGCTTAGGCGCCAGGGGATTGGGCTATGGCTACACCTTC. Protein: CASSLGARGLGYGYTF.

This rearrangement joins TRBV5-1 to TRBJ2-3; 8 nucleotides match TRBD2. Trimming cost V 0 bases and J 4 bases; bases outside gene matches: 4. Germline V gives CDR1 SGHRS, CDR2 YFSETQ. The CDR3 has 15 amino acids. The CDR3 spells CASSLGVAGPDTQYF. Here the CDR3 DNA reads TGCGCCAGCAGCTTGGGGGTAGCGGGGCCAGATACGCAGTATTTT.

This clone has a single count. V and J are TRBV27 and TRBJ2-3; D is perhaps TRBD1 (5 bases). The V gene's germline CDR1 is MNHEY and CDR2 SMNVEV (reference sequence). Trimming stripped 5 bases from V and 0 bases from J, with 15 bases between. The CDR3 has 16 residues. The CDR3 here is CASSRDRKPSTDTQYF. CDR3 sequence (DNA): TGTGCCAGCAGTAGAGACAGAAAACCTAGCACAGATACGCAGTATTTT.

This clone turned up a few times. CDR3 in amino acids: CASSSPGGTGTQYF. As DNA, the CDR3 is TGTGCCAGTAGTTCCCCCGGGGGGACTGGAACCCAGTACTTC. The chain couples TRBV19 to TRBJ2-5, with 7 bases identical to TRBD2. Germline CDR1 reads LNHDA; CDR2 reads SQIVND (reference sequence). J was trimmed by 8 bases and V by 5 bases; bases with no gene match: 11. The length of the CDR3 is 14 residues.

This clone has just one count. The chain has TRBV28 and TRBJ1-4, with D possibly being TRBD1 (6 bases). The CDR3 has 14 residues. V lost 6 bases to trimming and J lost 4 bases, with 12 bases between them. Germline CDR1 and CDR2: MDHEN and SYDVKM. This CDR3 reads CASRLRGGNEKLFF. The DNA of the CDR3 is TGTGCCAGCAGACTCAGGGGTGGTAATGAAAAACTGTTTTTT.

This clone occurred many times. J is TRBJ2-5 and V is TRBV11-2, with 12 bases matching TRBD2. This CDR3 is built from 17 residues. V lost 7 bases, J lost 3 bases, and 12 bases stayed unmatched. The germline V gene has CDR1 SGHAT and CDR2 FQNNGV. This CDR3 reads CASTPGRTSGTEETQYF. DNA of the CDR3: TGTGCCAGCACCCCTGGTAGGACTAGCGGGACGGAAGAGACCCAGTACTTC.